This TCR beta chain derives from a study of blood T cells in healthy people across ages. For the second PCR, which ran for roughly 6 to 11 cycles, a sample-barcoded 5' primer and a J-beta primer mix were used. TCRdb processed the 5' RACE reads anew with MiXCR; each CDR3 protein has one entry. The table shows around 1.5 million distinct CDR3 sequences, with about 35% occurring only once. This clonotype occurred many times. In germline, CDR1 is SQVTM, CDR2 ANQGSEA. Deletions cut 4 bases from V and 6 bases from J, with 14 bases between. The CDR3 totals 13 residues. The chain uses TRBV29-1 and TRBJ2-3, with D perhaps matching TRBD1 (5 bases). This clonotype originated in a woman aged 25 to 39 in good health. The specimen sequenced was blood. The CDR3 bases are TGCAGCGTTGTAGAAGGGGATTGGGATACGCAGTATTTT. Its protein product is CSVVEGDWDTQYF.